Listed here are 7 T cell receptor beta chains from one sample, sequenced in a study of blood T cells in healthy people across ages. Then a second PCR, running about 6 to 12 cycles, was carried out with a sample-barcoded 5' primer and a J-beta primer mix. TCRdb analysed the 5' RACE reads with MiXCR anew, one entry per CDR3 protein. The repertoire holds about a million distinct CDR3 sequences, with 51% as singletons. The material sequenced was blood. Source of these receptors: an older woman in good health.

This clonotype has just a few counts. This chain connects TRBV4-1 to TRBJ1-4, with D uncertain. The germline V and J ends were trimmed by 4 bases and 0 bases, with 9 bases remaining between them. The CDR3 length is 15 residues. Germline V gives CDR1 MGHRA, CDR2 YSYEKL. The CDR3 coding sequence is TGCGCCAGCAGCCTAGGAAGCCCAACTAATGAAAAACTGTTTTTT. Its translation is CASSLGSPTNEKLFF.

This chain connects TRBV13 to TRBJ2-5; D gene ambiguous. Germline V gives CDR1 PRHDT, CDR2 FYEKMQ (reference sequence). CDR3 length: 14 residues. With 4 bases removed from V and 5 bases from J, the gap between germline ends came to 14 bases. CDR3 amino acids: CASSSILKRETQYF. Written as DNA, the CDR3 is TGTGCCAGCAGCTCCATTCTAAAGAGGGAGACCCAGTACTTC.

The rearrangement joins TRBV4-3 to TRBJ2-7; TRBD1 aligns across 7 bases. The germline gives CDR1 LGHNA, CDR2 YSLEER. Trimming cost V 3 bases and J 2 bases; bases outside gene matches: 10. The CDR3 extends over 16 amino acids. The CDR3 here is CASSHLAGTATYEQYF. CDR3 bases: TGCGCCAGCAGCCACTTAGCCGGGACAGCCACCTACGAGCAGTACTTC.

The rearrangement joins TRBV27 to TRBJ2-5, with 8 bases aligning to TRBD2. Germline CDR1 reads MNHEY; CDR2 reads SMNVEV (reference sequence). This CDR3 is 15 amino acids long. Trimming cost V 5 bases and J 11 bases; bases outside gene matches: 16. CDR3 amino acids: CASSIPGVAGREQYF. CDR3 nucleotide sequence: TGTGCCAGCAGTATCCCGGGGGTAGCGGGAAGGGAGCAGTACTTC.

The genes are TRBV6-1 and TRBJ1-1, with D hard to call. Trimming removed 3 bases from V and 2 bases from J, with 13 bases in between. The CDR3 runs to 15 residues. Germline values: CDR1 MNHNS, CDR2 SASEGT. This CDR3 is CASSDQTRKNTEAFF. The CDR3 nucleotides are TGTGCCAGCAGTGACCAGACACGCAAAAACACTGAAGCTTTCTTT.

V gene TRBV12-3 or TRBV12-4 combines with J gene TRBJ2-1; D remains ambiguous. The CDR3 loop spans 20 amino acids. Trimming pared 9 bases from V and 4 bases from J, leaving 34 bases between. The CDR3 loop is CARESGEPGNYKFLYNEQFF. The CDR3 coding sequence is TGTGCCAGGGAAAGTGGCGAGCCGGGCAATTACAAATTTCTTTACAATGAGCAGTTCTTC.

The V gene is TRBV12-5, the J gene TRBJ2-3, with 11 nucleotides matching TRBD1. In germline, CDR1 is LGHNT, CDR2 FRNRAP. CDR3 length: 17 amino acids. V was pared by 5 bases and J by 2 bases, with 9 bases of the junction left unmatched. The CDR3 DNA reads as TGTGCTAGTGGTCCACCCGGACAGGGGGCTGCCACAGATACGCAGTATTTT. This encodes CASGPPGQGAATDTQYF.